This T cell receptor beta chain comes out of a study of T cell responses to AZD1222 COVID-19 vaccine. The germline V and J ends were trimmed by 5 bases and 8 bases, with 18 bases remaining between them. CDR1 and CDR2 from the germline V gene are SGHVS and FQNEAQ. This CDR3 spans 15 amino acids. Clones were sequenced by immunoSEQ multiplex PCR, and TCRdb holds only the in-frame ones, with some missing. Altogether around 150,000 clones are present, around 94% being singletons, with the ten largest covering under 6%. Study-wide results and caveats: The donor cohort was predominantly white British with a female majority, and clonal diversity may have been underestimated.

With regard to this clone: As yet, its antigen is unknown.

The sequence was obtained from an adult who received the AZD1222 COVID-19 vaccine. The starting material was peripheral blood, obtained 28 days after the second AZD1222 dose. V is TRBV7-8 and J is TRBJ1-4; no firm D call. In nucleotides, the CDR3 is TGTGCCAGCAGCCCACCGGACGTTTCCGAGGAAAAACTGTTTTTT. Translating it yields CASSPPDVSEEKLFF. Based on the CDR3 plus reference TRBV7-8 and TRBJ1-4, the full variable domain is GAGVSQSPRYKVAKRGQDVALRCDPISGHVSLFWYQQALGQGPEFLTYFQNEAQLDKSGLPSDRFFAERPEGSVSTLKIQRTQQEDSAVYLCASSPPDVSEEKLFFGSGTQLSVL.